This TCR beta chain was captured by sequencing in a study of OX40 agonist ivuxolimab in advanced cancers. Describing the broader study: Ivuxolimab, which targeted the costimulatory receptor OX40 (CD134), was an agonistic, fully human IgG2 monoclonal antibody. Intravenous ivuxolimab was administered to patients every 2 weeks at six dose levels: 0.01, 0.1, 0.3, 1.5, 3 and 10 mg/kg. Of the 50 to 55 patients in dose escalation, about 20 had hepatocellular carcinoma, some 15 had melanoma, 9 had renal cell carcinoma and 9 had head and neck cancer. In the dose-escalation cohort, 65% to 90% of patients were male, and the mean age was approximately 60 years, with a range of roughly 20 to 85. Prior anti-PD-1, anti-PD-L1 or anti-CTLA-4 therapy was permitted, and about two fifths of dose-escalation patients had received checkpoint inhibitors. Partial responses were achieved by three dose-escalation patients, of whom one had hepatocellular carcinoma and two had cutaneous melanoma. The point of sequencing TCRbeta in the periphery was to test whether ivuxolimab changed TCR sequence diversity and drove clonal T-cell expansion. The paper describes the monotherapy dose-escalation part (N = 52 patients) of the phase I trial of ivuxolimab.

The germline V gene gives CDR1 as SGHRS and CDR2 as YFSETQ. V is reduced by 4 bases and J by 0 bases, leaving a spacing of 17 bases between them. Measured from the cysteine to the phenylalanine, the CDR3 is 16 residues long. The DNA shown is the 48-base CDR3, in frame from base 1. What the authors observed across the whole study: Low levels of normalized T-cell clonal expansion were also seen in some nonresponding patients. At doses of 0.1 to 3.0 mg/kg, clonal expansion of both CD4+ and CD8+ T cells in blood was seen between baseline and week 6. The antigen specificity of the clonally expanded peripheral T cells was not determined. In the 0.1-3.0 mg/kg groups, partial responders were among the patients with the lowest normalized peripheral clonal expansion, particularly in CD8+ T cells. After ivuxolimab, more expanded clones were found on average in CD8+ T cells than in CD4+ T cells.

To sequence the TCRbeta CDR3 region, genomic DNA was isolated from the sorted cells. The immunoSEQ Assay was used to sequence the TCRbeta CDR3 regions. Imported from immuneACCESS, the table was reduced by TCRdb to in-frame sequences with V and J called. These copies leave out some clones; in studies compared against another copy, an unresolved V gene accounts for under half, and the cause of the remainder is not known. Counted in this sample were about 79,000 clones; about 88% of them appeared once. Over 4% of the sample belongs to the ten largest clones. Patients with a history of autoimmune disease or receiving systemic immunosuppression were excluded from the trial. Peripheral blood for TCR sequencing was collected from all dose cohorts at baseline, on cycle 4 day 1, and on cycle 7 day 1. The samples were taken from a phase I, first-in-human, multicenter, open-label dose-escalation trial of ivuxolimab. Adults with locally advanced or metastatic melanoma, renal cell carcinoma, hepatocellular carcinoma or head and neck squamous cell carcinoma were enrolled in the trial. Before TCR sequencing, CD4+ T cells and CD8+ T cells were sorted from peripheral blood as separate populations.

As regards this clone: It has no known antigen specificity. No per-base quality is available; no much larger clone lies one base away.

This sequence uses TRBV5-1 and TRBJ2-7, with the D gene uncertain. This specimen was CD4+ or CD8+ T cells sorted from blood, taken in a trial of the OX40 agonist ivuxolimab. This TCR came from an adult with an advanced solid tumor such as melanoma, head and neck, liver or kidney cancer. Here the CDR3 is given as CASSPTPGFSSYEQYF. The bases are TGCGCCAGCAGCCCCACTCCGGGTTTCAGCTCCTACGAGCAGTACTTC.